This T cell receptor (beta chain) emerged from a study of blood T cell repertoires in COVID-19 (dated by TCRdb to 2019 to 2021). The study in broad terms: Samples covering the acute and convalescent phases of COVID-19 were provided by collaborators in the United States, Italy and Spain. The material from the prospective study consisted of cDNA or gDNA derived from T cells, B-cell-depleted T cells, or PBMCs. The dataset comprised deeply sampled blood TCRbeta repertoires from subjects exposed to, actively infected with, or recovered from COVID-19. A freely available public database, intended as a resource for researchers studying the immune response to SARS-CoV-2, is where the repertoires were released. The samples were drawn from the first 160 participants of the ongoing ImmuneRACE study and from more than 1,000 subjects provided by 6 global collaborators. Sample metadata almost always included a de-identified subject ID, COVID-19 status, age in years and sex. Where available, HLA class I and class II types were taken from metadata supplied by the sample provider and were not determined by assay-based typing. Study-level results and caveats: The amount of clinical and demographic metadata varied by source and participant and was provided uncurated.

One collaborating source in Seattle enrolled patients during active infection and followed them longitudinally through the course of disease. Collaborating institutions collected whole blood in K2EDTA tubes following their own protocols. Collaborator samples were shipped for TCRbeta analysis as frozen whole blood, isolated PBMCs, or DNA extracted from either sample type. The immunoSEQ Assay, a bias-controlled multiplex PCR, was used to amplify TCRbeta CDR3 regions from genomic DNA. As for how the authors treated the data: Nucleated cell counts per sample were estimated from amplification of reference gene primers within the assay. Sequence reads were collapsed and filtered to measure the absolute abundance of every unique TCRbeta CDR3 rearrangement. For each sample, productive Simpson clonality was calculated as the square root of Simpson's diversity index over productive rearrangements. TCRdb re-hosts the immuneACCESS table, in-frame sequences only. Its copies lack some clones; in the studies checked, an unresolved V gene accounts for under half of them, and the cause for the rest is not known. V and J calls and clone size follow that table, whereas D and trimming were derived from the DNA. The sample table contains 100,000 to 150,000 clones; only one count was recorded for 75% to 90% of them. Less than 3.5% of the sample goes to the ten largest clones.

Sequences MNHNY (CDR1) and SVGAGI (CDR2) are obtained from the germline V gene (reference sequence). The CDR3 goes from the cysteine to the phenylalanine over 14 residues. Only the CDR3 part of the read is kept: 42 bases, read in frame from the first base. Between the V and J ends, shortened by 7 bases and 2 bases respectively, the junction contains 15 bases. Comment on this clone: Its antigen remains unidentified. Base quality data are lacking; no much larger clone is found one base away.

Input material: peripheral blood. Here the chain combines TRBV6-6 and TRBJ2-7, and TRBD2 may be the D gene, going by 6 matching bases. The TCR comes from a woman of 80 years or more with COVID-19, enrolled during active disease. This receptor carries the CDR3 CASTPRTTAYEQYF. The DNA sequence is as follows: TGTGCCAGCACTCCACGGACTACCGCCTACGAGCAGTACTTC.